This T cell receptor beta chain was sequenced in a study of T cell repertoires in aging, cancer and after chemotherapy. Regarding the study as a whole: Age-matched healthy donors had significantly more diverse, less clonal blood TCR repertoires than untreated cancer patients. In hematological cancer patients, infiltrated lymphoid organs may have impaired thymic emigration or peripheral T cell expansion. Healthy donors lost TCR diversity with age mainly through richness, cancer patients through richness and evenness.

The template was genomic DNA from peripheral blood, not RNA. A mixed TRB-A/B primer pool amplified rearranged TRB by multiplex touch-down PCR. Via MiXCR, TCRdb re-called the multiplex PCR reads, giving one row per CDR3 protein. The sample shows about 1,200 distinct CDR3 sequences, around 25% of them seen only once. The V and J ends lost 5 bases and 4 bases respectively, with 13 bases between them. The CDR3 sequence is 13 residues long. Looked up from germline, CDR1 is SQVTM and CDR2 is ANQGSEA. By proportion, this clonotype is large (0.1 to 1%). Its antigen remains unidentified. The TCR originated in a human donor with a blood cancer. Sequencing was performed on blood. This chain links TRBV29-1 with TRBJ2-3; D possibly corresponds to TRBD2 (5 bases). CDR3 DNA: TGCAGCGTTCTACCGGGGTCGGCAGATACGCAGTATTTT. This sequence encodes CSVLPGSADTQYF.